The rows below give T cell receptor beta chains drawn from one sample of a study of cytomegalovirus exposure and HLA in healthy donors. The repertoire was sequenced with immunoSEQ multiplex PCR; TCRdb's copy has only in-frame clones and lacks some. The sample contains 110,000 to 150,000 clones, about 70% of which appear only once. The specimen was PBMCs. The receptors shown here come from a woman in her sixties in good health and CMV-seropositive. The CDR3 runs from the conserved cysteine through the conserved F or W. D genes are given only for firm matches. Clone size appears in some rows only: once, few, many, or a class for an expanded clone.

clone_size,d_call,v_call,j_call,cdr3_aa,cdr3_nt
few,TRBD1,TRBV18,TRBJ1-1,CASSPGQVNTEAFF,TGTGCCAGCTCACCTGGACAGGTGAACACTGAAGCTTTCTTT
few,TRBD2,TRBV7-3,TRBJ2-2,CASSPTGTSGPANTGELFF,TGTGCCAGCAGCCCAACCGGGACTAGCGGCCCGGCGAACACCGGGGAGCTGTTTTTT
.,.,TRBV19,TRBJ2-6,CASSMFAGTGANVLTF,TGTGCCAGTAGTATGTTCGCAGGGACAGGGGCCAACGTCCTGACTTTC
.,.,TRBV7-2,TRBJ1-5,CASSLDNSNQPQHF,TGTGCCAGCAGCTTAGATAATAGCAATCAGCCCCAGCATTTT
.,.,TRBV9,TRBJ1-1,CASSVVGGMNTEAFF,TGTGCCAGCAGCGTAGTTGGAGGGATGAACACTGAAGCTTTCTTT
.,.,TRBV28,TRBJ1-2,CASSTETGAGYTF,TGTGCCAGCAGCACTGAGACAGGCGCTGGCTACACCTTC
.,.,TRBV28,TRBJ2-7,CASSPNRDRNRLGLYEQYF,TGTGCCAGCAGTCCCAACCGGGACAGAAACCGACTAGGGCTCTACGAGCAGTACTTC
.,.,TRBV4-2,TRBJ2-3,CASSNAGTSTDTQYF,TGTGCCAGCAGCAACGCAGGGACAAGCACAGATACGCAGTATTTT
.,.,TRBV28,TRBJ1-1,CASRYDGGGSEAFF,TGTGCCAGCAGGTACGATGGGGGGGGCTCTGAAGCTTTCTTT
.,TRBD1,TRBV19,TRBJ1-1,CASSIKGQGNTEAFF,TGTGCCAGTAGTATAAAGGGACAGGGGAACACTGAAGCTTTCTTT
.,TRBD1,TRBV29-1,TRBJ1-4,CSGKTGATNEKLFF,TGCAGCGGGAAAACAGGGGCAACTAATGAAAAACTGTTTTTT
once,TRBD1,TRBV12-5,TRBJ1-2,CASGLGLQGTGYTF,TGTGCTAGTGGTTTGGGACTACAGGGGACTGGCTACACCTTC
few,TRBD1,TRBV6-5,TRBJ1-1,CASSYRDRTEAFF,TGTGCCAGCAGTTACCGGGACAGGACTGAAGCTTTCTTT
.,.,TRBV5-1,TRBJ1-2,CASSLYGGDYGYTF,TGCGCCAGCAGCTTGTACGGGGGTGACTATGGCTACACCTTC
.,.,TRBV2,TRBJ1-1,CASSEWLFTEAFF,TGTGCCAGCAGTGAATGGCTCTTCACTGAAGCTTTCTTT
.,.,TRBV10-3,TRBJ1-2,CAISESQGYGYTF,TGTGCCATCAGTGAGTCTCAGGGTTATGGCTACACCTTC
.,.,TRBV4-2,TRBJ1-3,CASSQEYSSGNTIYF,TGTGCCAGCAGCCAAGAGTACAGCTCTGGAAACACCATATATTTT
once,TRBD2,TRBV6-1,TRBJ2-7,CASSVGLAGGPYEQYF,TGTGCCAGCAGTGTTGGCCTCGCGGGAGGGCCCTACGAGCAGTACTTC
.,TRBD1,TRBV6-5,TRBJ2-7,CASRIQGGLAYEQYF,TGTGCCAGCAGGATTCAAGGGGGCCTCGCCTACGAGCAGTACTTC
.,.,TRBV5-1,TRBJ1-3,CASSLDGTGNTIYF,TGCGCCAGCAGCTTGGACGGGACTGGAAACACCATATATTTT